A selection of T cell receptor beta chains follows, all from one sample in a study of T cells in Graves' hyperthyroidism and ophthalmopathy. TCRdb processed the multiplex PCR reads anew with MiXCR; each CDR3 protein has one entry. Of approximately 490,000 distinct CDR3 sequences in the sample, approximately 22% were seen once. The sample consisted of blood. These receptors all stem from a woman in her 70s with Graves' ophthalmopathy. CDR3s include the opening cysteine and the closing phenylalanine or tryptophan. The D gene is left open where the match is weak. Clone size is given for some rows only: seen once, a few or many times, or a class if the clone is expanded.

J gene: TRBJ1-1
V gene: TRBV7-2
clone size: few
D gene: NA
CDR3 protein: CASSWKTEAFF
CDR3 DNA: TGTGCCAGCAGTTGGAAGACTGAAGCTTTCTTT

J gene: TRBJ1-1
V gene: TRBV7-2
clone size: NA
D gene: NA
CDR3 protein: CASSLHRVGIAFF
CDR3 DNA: TGTGCCAGCAGCTTACACAGGGTAGGAATAGCTTTCTTT

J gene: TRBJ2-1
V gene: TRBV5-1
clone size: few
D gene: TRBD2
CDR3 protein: CASSLRPSGRDEQFF
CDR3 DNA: TGCGCCAGCAGCTTGAGGCCTAGCGGGAGGGATGAGCAGTTCTTC

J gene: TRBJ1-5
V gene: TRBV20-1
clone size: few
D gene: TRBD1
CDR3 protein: CSASTGTGGDQPQHF
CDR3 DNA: TGCAGTGCTAGCACCGGGACAGGGGGCGATCAGCCCCAGCATTTT

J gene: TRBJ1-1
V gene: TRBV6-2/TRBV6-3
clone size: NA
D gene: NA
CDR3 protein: CASSFVGGLGNTEAFF
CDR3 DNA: TGTGCCAGCAGTTTCGTGGGGGGGCTGGGAAACACTGAAGCTTTCTTT

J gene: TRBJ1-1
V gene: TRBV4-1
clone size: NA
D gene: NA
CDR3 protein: CASSQDFRGTEAFF
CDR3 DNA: TGCGCCAGCAGCCAAGATTTTAGGGGAACTGAAGCTTTCTTT

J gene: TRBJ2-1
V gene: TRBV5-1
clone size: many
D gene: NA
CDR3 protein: CASRFGPGSSYNEQFF
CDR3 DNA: TGCGCCAGCAGGTTCGGGCCAGGTAGCTCCTACAATGAGCAGTTCTTC

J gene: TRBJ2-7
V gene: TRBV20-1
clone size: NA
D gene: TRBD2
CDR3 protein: CSARDGVAGYYEQYF
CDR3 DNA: TGCAGTGCTAGAGACGGAGTAGCGGGATACTACGAGCAGTACTTC

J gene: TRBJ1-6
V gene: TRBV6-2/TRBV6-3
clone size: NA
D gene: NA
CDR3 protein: CASSYWDNSPLHF
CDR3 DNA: TGTGCCAGCAGTTACTGGGATAATTCACCCCTCCACTTT

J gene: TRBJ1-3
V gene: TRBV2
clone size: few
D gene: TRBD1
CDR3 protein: CASTLDRLSGNTIYF
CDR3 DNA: TGTGCCAGCACCCTGGACAGGCTCTCTGGAAACACCATATATTTT

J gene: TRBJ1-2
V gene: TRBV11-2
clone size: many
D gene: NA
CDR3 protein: CASSSVRAYGYTF
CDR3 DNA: TGTGCCAGCAGCTCCGTCCGAGCTTATGGCTACACCTTC

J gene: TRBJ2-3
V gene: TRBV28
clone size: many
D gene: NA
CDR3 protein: CASSITAPGTQYF
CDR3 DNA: TGTGCCAGCAGCATCACGGCTCCTGGTACGCAGTATTTT

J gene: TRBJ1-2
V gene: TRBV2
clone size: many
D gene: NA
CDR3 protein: CASSEGQRFTGGYTF
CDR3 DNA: TGTGCCAGCAGTGAAGGACAGCGCTTTACCGGTGGCTACACCTTC

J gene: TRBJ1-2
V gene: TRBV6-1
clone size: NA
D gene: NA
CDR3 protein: CASSLTSTGFGGYGYTF
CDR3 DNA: TGTGCCAGCAGTTTAACATCGACAGGCTTCGGGGGTTATGGCTACACCTTC

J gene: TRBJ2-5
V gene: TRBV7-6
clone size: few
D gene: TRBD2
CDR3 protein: CASSSSGAWGETQYF
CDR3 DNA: TGTGCCAGCAGCTCTAGCGGGGCCTGGGGAGAGACCCAGTACTTC

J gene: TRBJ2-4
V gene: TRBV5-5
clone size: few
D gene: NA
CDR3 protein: CASSQGGENIQYF
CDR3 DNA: TGTGCCAGCAGCCAAGGTGGGGAAAACATTCAGTACTTC

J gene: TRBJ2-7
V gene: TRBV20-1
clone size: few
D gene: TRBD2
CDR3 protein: CSARTSGGYEQYF
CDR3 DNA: TGCAGTGCCCGGACTAGCGGGGGCTACGAGCAGTACTTC

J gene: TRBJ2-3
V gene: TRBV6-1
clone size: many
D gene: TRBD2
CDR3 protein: CASSEKLAGGVGSTDTQYF
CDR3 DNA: TGTGCCAGCAGTGAAAAACTAGCGGGAGGAGTAGGCAGCACAGATACGCAGTATTTT

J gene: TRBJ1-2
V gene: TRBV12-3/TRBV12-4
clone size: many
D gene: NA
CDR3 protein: CASSLASNYGYTF
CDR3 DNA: TGTGCCAGCAGTTTGGCTTCTAACTATGGCTACACCTTC

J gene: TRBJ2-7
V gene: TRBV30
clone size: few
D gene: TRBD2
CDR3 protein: CAWRGLDEQYF
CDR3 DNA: TGTGCCTGGAGGGGACTAGACGAGCAGTACTTC

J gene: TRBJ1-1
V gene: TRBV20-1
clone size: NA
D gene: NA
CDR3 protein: CSAPRGRGNTEAFF
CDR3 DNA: TGCAGTGCTCCGCGAGGGCGGGGAAACACTGAAGCTTTCTTT

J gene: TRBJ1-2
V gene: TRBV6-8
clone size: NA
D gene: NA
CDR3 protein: CASSYSGVTTGYTF
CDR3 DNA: TGTGCCAGCAGTTACTCGGGGGTTACTACTGGCTACACCTTC

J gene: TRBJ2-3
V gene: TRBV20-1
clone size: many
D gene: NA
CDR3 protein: CSASVPSLHQYF
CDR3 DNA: TGCAGTGCTAGCGTCCCATCTCTACACCAGTATTTT

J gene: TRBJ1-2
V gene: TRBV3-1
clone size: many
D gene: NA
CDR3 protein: CASSHLVGYGYTF
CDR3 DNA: TGTGCCAGCAGCCACCTGGTAGGGTATGGCTACACCTTC

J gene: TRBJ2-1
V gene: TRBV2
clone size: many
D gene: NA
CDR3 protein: CASSETREYSEQFF
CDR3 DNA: TGTGCCAGCAGTGAAACCAGGGAGTATTCTGAGCAGTTCTTC

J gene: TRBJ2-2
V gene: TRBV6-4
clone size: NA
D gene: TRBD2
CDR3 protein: CVSSAAGGDTGELFF
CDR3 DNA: TGTGTCAGCAGTGCGGCGGGAGGGGACACCGGGGAGCTGTTTTTT